The entry below gives a single T cell receptor (beta chain) sequence along with its context. The CDR3 runs 14 residues. The V segment lost 1 base and the J segment 8 bases; nucleotides outside the gene matches: 5. Germline V lookup: CDR1 LGHDT, CDR2 YNNKEL (reference sequence). This record comes from a study of blood T cell repertoires in COVID-19. TCRdb's copy holds only in-frame clones and misses some; the assay was immunoSEQ multiplex PCR. The sample contains about 350,000 clones, roughly 87% of which appear only once. Everyone who took part was roughly 18 to 95 years old, and they came from 20 to 25 US areas.

The sequencing sample was made of PBMCs or T cells enriched from blood (not recorded which). The TCR sequence derives from a woman in her twenties or thirties who had recovered from COVID-19. This chain joins TRBV3-1 (or the pseudogene TRBV3-2) and TRBJ1-2; 9 bases line up with TRBD1. The CDR3 nucleotides are TGTGCCAGCAGCCAAGGGGGGACAGGGATCGGCTACACCTTC. It specifies CASSQGGTGIGYTF.